This T cell receptor beta chain was captured in a study of T cells after yellow fever vaccination. This clonotype has a count of ten or more. Its antigen is still unknown. It was through 5'RACE template switching that TCR cDNA was made, with a universal primer site and UMIs added. TCRdb used MiXCR to reprocess the 5' RACE reads, holding one entry per CDR3 protein. Of tens of thousands of distinct CDR3 sequences detected, about 7.8% appear once; the ten largest clones hold 36%. Whole-study results and caveats: Post-booster samples contained most primary-vaccination clones (nearly 98% CD4, roughly 88% CD8). Just a small share of clonotypes turned up in the CD4 compartment as well as the CD8 compartment. Weaker in magnitude, the secondary response showed a faster peak on day 5 versus 15.

The CDR3 runs to 11 residues. The germline V and J ends were trimmed by 8 bases and 1 base, with 7 bases remaining between them. Germline V gene sequence: CDR1 SQVTM, CDR2 ANQGSEA. The source was CD8+ T cells sorted from PBMCs, collected 15 days after the yellow fever booster vaccination. The source is a man aged 25-45 years who received the YFV17D yellow fever vaccine. The chain carries TRBV29-1 and TRBJ2-3, with no clear D. The CDR3 spells CSYEGTDTQYF. Written as DNA, the CDR3 is TGCAGCTATGAGGGCACAGATACGCAGTATTTT.